This note documents a single TCR beta chain sequence. The antigen remains unidentified. V lost 0 bases to trimming and J lost 6 bases; unmatched junction nucleotides: 6. CDR1 MGHRA and CDR2 YSYEKL come from the germline V gene. This CDR3 is built from 16 residues. The source of the sample is a study of cytomegalovirus exposure and HLA in healthy donors. About the study: The same platform used for the approximately 670 first-cohort repertoires was also used for the 120 or so validation repertoires, as a later analysis reported.

This table comes from immunoSEQ multiplex PCR, and its TCRdb copy is limited to in-frame clones, with some not included. The sample has approximately 240,000 clones; 85% to 95% are singletons. Whole-study findings and limits: The classifier, whose performance was assessed in both the original and validation cohorts, reportedly diagnosed cytomegalovirus status with high specificity and sensitivity. Through in vitro validation, three CMV-associated chains were shown to be specific for CMV antigens.

V usage is TRBV4-1 and J usage is TRBJ1-5; 9 bases fit TRBD1. Specimen: PBMCs. The receptor was isolated from a woman aged 18-29 years in good health and CMV-seronegative. For the CDR3, the DNA is TGCGCCAGCAGCCAAGAAGGAGGACAGGGGAGTCAGCCCCAGCATTTT. This gives the protein CASSQEGGQGSQPQHF.